One T cell receptor beta chain is described in this entry. Its antigen is currently not known. One base away there is no much larger clone; base qualities are not given. These data come from a study of lung T cells in sarcoidosis with Löfgren's syndrome (dated by TCRdb to the late 2010s). Some background on the complete study: Sarcoidosis was described as a granulomatous, mainly pulmonary disease marked by CD4+ T cell accumulation in bronchoalveolar lavage fluid. The repertoire analyses focused on Löfgren's syndrome patients.

The CDR3 sequence holds 11 residues, the cysteine and phenylalanine included. The read is trimmed to its CDR3 DNA, 33 bases read in frame from base 1. Sequences SGHAT (CDR1) and FQNNGV (CDR2) are obtained from the germline V gene. V is pared back by 1 base and J by 7 bases, with 5 bases lying between the germline termini. Instrument used: Illumina MiSeq. TCRdb itself trimmed the public reads at Q25 with fastp, ran MiXCR and retained productive beta chains. Identical CDR3 protein sequences are pooled into one entry, listed with their most common genes and DNA. Counted in this sample were fewer than 80,000 distinct CDR3 sequences; 21% of them appeared once. Under 3% of the sample belongs to the ten largest clones. Beyond this particular receptor, the publication reports: Recognition of a sarcoidosis-associated antigen was only suggested; the antigen itself remained putative and unidentified. In alphabeta pairing analysis, TRAV12-1 preferentially paired with TRBV2, and these paired TCRs showed CDR3 homology. Compared with control subjects, Lofgren's syndrome patients were reported to have TRAV12-1 and TRBV2 as the most expanded V gene segments. CDR3 motifs in TRAV12-1 and TRBV2 were reported to be shared across several Lofgren's syndrome patients, which suggests public CD4+ TCR repertoires.

The chain uses TRBV11-2 and TRBJ2-7, with an unclear D gene assignment. This TCR was recovered from a human donor with sarcoidosis (Löfgren's syndrome or another form), or a control subject (not recorded which). The source material was CD4+ T cells from PBMCs. The CDR3 corresponds to CASSLGLEQYF. The DNA reads TGTGCCAGCAGCTTAGGACTGGAGCAGTACTTC.